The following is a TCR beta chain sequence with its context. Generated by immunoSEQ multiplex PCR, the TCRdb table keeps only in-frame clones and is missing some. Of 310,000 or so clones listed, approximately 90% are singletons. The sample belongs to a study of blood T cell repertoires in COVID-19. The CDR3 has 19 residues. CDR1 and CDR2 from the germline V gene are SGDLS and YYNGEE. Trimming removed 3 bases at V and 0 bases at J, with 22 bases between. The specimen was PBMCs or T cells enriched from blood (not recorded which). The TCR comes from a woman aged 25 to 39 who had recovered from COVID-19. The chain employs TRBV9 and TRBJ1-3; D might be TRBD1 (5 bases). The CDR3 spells CASSDPPKMGPLSGNTIYF. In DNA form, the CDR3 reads TGTGCCAGCAGCGACCCCCCAAAAATGGGGCCACTCTCTGGAAACACCATATATTTT.